These T cell receptor beta chains were read from a single sample in a study of blood T cell repertoires in COVID-19. Using immunoSEQ multiplex PCR, the repertoire was profiled, and TCRdb retains in-frame clones only, with some absent. This table has a few hundred thousand clones, around nine tenths appearing once. The sequencing sample was made of peripheral blood. These receptors were obtained from a human donor in a cohort sampled during active COVID-19. The CDR3 runs from the conserved cysteine through the conserved F or W. The order of the fields is V gene, clone size, D gene, J gene, CDR3 protein, CDR3 DNA. D genes are given only for firm matches. Clone size is stated in some rows and not others, as once, few, many or a class when expanded.

TRBV6-5	-	-	TRBJ2-7	CAIPGQAYEQYF	TGTGCCATCCCGGGACAAGCCTACGAGCAGTACTTC
TRBV7-2	-	TRBD1	TRBJ2-7	CASSLSGQAYEQYF	TGTGCCAGCAGCTTATCGGGACAGGCCTACGAGCAGTACTTC
TRBV29-1	-	TRBD1	TRBJ2-7	CSVEDPTGDSYEQYF	TGCAGCGTTGAAGACCCGACAGGGGACTCCTACGAGCAGTACTTC
TRBV6-5	-	TRBD1	TRBJ1-4	CASGPPGTGGEKLFF	TGTGCCAGCGGCCCCCCGGGGACAGGAGGTGAAAAACTGTTTTTT
TRBV4-2	-	-	TRBJ2-1	CASSPGAVNEQFF	TGTGCCAGCAGCCCGGGAGCGGTCAATGAGCAGTTCTTC
TRBV15	-	TRBD2	TRBJ2-7	CATSRRTGGLDYSYEQYF	TGTGCCACCAGCAGAAGAACGGGGGGGTTGGACTACTCCTACGAGCAGTACTTC
TRBV11-3	once	-	TRBJ1-1	CASSNSPGTEAFF	TGTGCCAGCAGCAACTCCCCGGGGACTGAAGCTTTCTTT
TRBV7-8	few	-	TRBJ1-2	CASSPYRITNYGYTF	TGTGCCAGCAGCCCTTACAGAATTACTAACTATGGCTACACCTTC
TRBV2	once	TRBD1	TRBJ2-3	CASSTRPGTGGSADTQYF	TGTGCCAGCAGTACACGTCCCGGGACAGGGGGCTCGGCAGATACGCAGTATTTT
TRBV10-3	once	TRBD2	TRBJ2-1	CAISSGTSSYNEQFF	TGTGCCATCAGTTCCGGGACTAGCTCCTACAATGAGCAGTTCTTC
TRBV27	-	TRBD2	TRBJ2-1	CASTATSGEYNEQFF	TGTGCCAGCACCGCGACTAGCGGGGAATACAATGAGCAGTTCTTC
TRBV6-6	once	TRBD1	TRBJ2-3	CASRRDRDTDTQYF	TGTGCCAGCAGACGCGACAGGGACACAGATACGCAGTATTTT
TRBV2	-	-	TRBJ2-3	CASSRDFSTTDTQYF	TGTGCCAGCAGCCGGGACTTCTCAACCACAGATACGCAGTATTTT
TRBV18	-	-	TRBJ2-7	CASSPPDSYEQYF	TGTGCCAGCTCACCACCGGACAGCTACGAGCAGTACTTC
TRBV9	-	TRBD1	TRBJ1-2	CASSVGTGYGYTF	TGTGCCAGCAGCGTTGGGACAGGATATGGCTACACCTTC
TRBV6-5	few	-	TRBJ2-3	CASRAPSDTQYF	TGTGCCAGCAGGGCCCCATCAGATACGCAGTATTTT
TRBV9	once	-	TRBJ2-2	CASSVAMGGDTGELFF	TGTGCCAGCAGCGTAGCTATGGGAGGAGACACCGGGGAGCTGTTTTTT
TRBV24-1	once	-	TRBJ2-2	CATSVADTGELFF	TGTGCCACCAGTGTAGCCGACACCGGGGAGCTGTTTTTT
TRBV5-1	-	TRBD1	TRBJ1-2	CASSSRTGGTGYGYTF	TGCGCCAGCAGCTCCCGGACAGGCGGAACTGGCTATGGCTACACCTTC
TRBV19	-	TRBD1	TRBJ1-4	CASSIYRDREEKLFF	TGTGCCAGTAGTATTTACCGGGACAGGGAAGAAAAACTGTTTTTT
TRBV6-5	-	-	TRBJ1-6	CASATGSNSPLHF	TGTGCCAGCGCAACAGGGAGTAATTCACCCCTCCACTTT
TRBV6-2/TRBV6-3	once	-	TRBJ2-5	CASSYSDNQETQYF	TGTGCCAGCAGTTACTCAGACAACCAAGAGACCCAGTACTTC
TRBV7-9	-	-	TRBJ1-4	CASSRAYNEKLFF	TGTGCCAGCAGCCGAGCCTACAATGAAAAACTGTTTTTT
TRBV28	-	-	TRBJ2-5	CATADAGRETQYF	TGTGCCACGGCGGATGCGGGAAGAGAGACCCAGTACTTC
TRBV5-8	few	-	TRBJ1-2	CASSKPGYGYTF	TGTGCCAGCAGCAAGCCAGGTTATGGCTACACCTTC
TRBV19	-	-	TRBJ1-6	CASSTLDGLKPYNSPLHF	TGTGCCAGTAGTACCCTCGACGGACTTAAACCCTATAATTCACCCCTCCACTTT
TRBV9	-	TRBD2	TRBJ2-1	CASSTGLAAYNEQFF	TGTGCCAGCAGCACGGGACTAGCGGCCTACAATGAGCAGTTCTTC
TRBV28	-	-	TRBJ2-5	CASRRTDQETQYF	TGTGCCAGCAGAAGGACAGACCAAGAGACCCAGTACTTC
TRBV3-1/TRBV3-2	-	-	TRBJ2-5	CASSQDFSAQYF	TGTGCCAGCAGCCAAGATTTCTCTGCGCAGTACTTC
TRBV6-5	-	TRBD1	TRBJ2-3	CASSYSGTVATDTQYF	TGTGCCAGCAGTTACTCGGGGACAGTCGCCACAGATACGCAGTATTTT
TRBV30	-	TRBD1	TRBJ2-7	CAWSPDRAYEQYF	TGTGCCTGGAGTCCCGACAGGGCTTACGAGCAGTACTTC
TRBV5-4	-	-	TRBJ1-2	CASSLERGQTYGYTF	TGTGCCAGCAGCCTGGAGCGGGGTCAGACCTATGGCTACACCTTC
TRBV12-3/TRBV12-4	-	-	TRBJ2-7	CASSYSYEQYF	TGTGCCAGCAGCTACTCCTACGAGCAGTACTTC
TRBV19	-	TRBD1	TRBJ2-3	CASSPNRGSGTDTQYF	TGTGCCAGTAGTCCGAACAGGGGATCGGGCACAGATACGCAGTATTTT
TRBV7-9	-	TRBD2	TRBJ2-3	CASSLFGGSLRTDTQYF	TGTGCCAGCAGCTTATTCGGGGGGTCGCTGAGAACAGATACGCAGTATTTT
TRBV5-4	once	-	TRBJ2-2	CASSPYREGELFF	TGTGCCAGCAGCCCGTACAGGGAGGGGGAGCTGTTTTTT
TRBV30	-	-	TRBJ1-1	CAWNGVVGALAFF	TGTGCCTGGAACGGAGTGGTAGGGGCTCTGGCTTTCTTT
TRBV6-5	-	-	TRBJ1-1	CASHRENTEAFF	TGTGCCAGCCACAGGGAGAACACTGAAGCTTTCTTT
TRBV11-3	-	-	TRBJ2-1	CASSLGDRSYNEQFF	TGTGCCAGCAGCTTAGGAGACAGGTCATACAATGAGCAGTTCTTC